This T cell receptor beta chain was sequenced in a study of PD-1 blockade in classical Hodgkin lymphoma. Study-level findings and limits: Compared with baseline, CD4+ but not CD8+ TCR diversity had risen significantly by C4D1.

Generated by immunoSEQ multiplex PCR, the TCRdb table keeps only in-frame clones and is missing some. Here the sample spans under 15,000 clones, about 83% being singletons. The V gene lost 10 bases and the J gene lost 7 bases, with 12 bases spanning the gap. The length of the CDR3 is 12 residues. There was relapse after autologous stem cell transplantation in every patient, and there was variation in brentuximab vedotin exposure. With respect to this clone: Its antigen is currently unknown.

The rearrangement links TRBV5-3 to TRBJ1-6; D gene ambiguous. TRBV5-3 is assigned to the ORF class and has an uncertain function. This clonotype was sampled from a human donor with classical Hodgkin lymphoma. The starting material was peripheral blood mononuclear cells (PBMCs), obtained at baseline. CDR3 loop: CARLEANSPLHF. The DNA for the CDR3 is TGTGCCCGACTAGAGGCGAATTCACCCCTCCACTTT.